This T cell receptor (beta chain) was sequenced in a study of T-cell memory formation after mild COVID-19. TCRdb reanalysed the 5' RACE reads using MiXCR and keeps one entry per CDR3 protein. The sample lists 250,000 to 350,000 distinct CDR3 sequences; 15% to 20% were seen once. Study-level findings and limits: Clones that contracted from day 15 to 85 had balanced CD4/CD8; later expanders were CD4+ biased.

Regarding this clonotype: As yet, its antigen is unknown.

The specimen sequenced was PBMCs or a T cell subset sorted from them (not recorded which). The sequence was collected from a man aged 18 to 30 who had mild COVID-19 (a few samples of this study predate the infection). Cell type and time point are not known.

This CDR3 reads CASRRPGDYGELFF. The CDR3 DNA is TGTGCCAGCAGAAGGCCGGGAGACTACGGGGAGCTGTTTTTT. The chain joins TRBV2 to TRBJ2-2; D possibly corresponds to TRBD2 (6 bases). This CDR3 has 14 amino acids. The V end was cut by 6 bases, the J end by 7 bases, with 15 bases between. Germline loops: CDR1 SNHLY, CDR2 FYNNEI.